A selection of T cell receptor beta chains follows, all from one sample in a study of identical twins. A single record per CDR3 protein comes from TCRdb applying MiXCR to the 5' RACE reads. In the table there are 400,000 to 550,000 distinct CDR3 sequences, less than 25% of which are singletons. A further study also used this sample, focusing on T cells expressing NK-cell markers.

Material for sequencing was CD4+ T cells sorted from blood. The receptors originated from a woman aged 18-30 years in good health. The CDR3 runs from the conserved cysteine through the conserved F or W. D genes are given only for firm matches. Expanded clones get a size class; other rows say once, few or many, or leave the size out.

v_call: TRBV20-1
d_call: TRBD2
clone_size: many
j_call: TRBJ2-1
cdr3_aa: CSARDPSGSHNEQFF
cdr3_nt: TGCAGTGCTAGAGACCCAAGCGGGAGCCACAATGAGCAGTTCTTC

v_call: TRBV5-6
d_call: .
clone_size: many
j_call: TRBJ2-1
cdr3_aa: CASSLISGNNEQFF
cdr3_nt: TGTGCCAGCAGCTTGATTTCAGGGAACAATGAGCAGTTCTTC

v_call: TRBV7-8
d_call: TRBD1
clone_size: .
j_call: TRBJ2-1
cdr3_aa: CASSNRDRGKNEQFF
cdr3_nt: TGTGCCAGCAGCAACCGGGACAGGGGTAAGAATGAGCAGTTCTTC

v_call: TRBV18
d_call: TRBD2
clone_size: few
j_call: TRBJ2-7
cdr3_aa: CASSETSGKGYEQYF
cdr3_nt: TGTGCCAGCTCTGAAACTAGCGGGAAAGGCTACGAGCAGTACTTC

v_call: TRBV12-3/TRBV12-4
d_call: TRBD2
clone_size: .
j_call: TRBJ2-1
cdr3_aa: CACSSALAGGPSSYNEQFF
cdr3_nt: TGTGCCTGCAGTTCCGCACTAGCGGGAGGGCCTTCATCCTACAATGAGCAGTTCTTC

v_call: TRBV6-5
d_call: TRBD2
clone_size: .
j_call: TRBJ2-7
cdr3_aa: CASSYSMGLAGGLNEQYF
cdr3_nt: TGTGCCAGCAGTTACTCGATGGGGCTAGCGGGGGGGCTTAACGAGCAGTACTTC

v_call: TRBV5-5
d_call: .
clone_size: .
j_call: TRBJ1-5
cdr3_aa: CASSKAGISNQPQHF
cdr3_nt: TGTGCCAGCAGTAAGGCGGGGATAAGCAATCAGCCCCAGCATTTT

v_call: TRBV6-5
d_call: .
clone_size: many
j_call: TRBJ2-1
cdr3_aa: CASSYSVPGIDSNEQFF
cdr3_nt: TGTGCCAGCAGTTATTCCGTGCCGGGAATCGATTCGAATGAGCAGTTCTTC

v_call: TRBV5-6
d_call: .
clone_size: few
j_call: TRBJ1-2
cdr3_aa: CASSLRVDGYTF
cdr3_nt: TGTGCCAGCAGCTTGCGGGTGGATGGCTACACCTTC

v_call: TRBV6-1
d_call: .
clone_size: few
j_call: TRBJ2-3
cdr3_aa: CASSNILWGTQYF
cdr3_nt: TGTGCCAGCAGTAATATTCTCTGGGGTACGCAGTATTTT

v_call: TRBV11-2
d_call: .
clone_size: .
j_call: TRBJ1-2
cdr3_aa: CASSPFWQGKGYTF
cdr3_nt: TGTGCCAGCAGCCCTTTTTGGCAGGGCAAGGGCTACACCTTC

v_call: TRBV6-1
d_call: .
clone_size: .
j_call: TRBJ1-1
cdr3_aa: CASAGWGRATEAFF
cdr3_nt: TGTGCCAGCGCGGGTTGGGGAAGGGCCACTGAAGCTTTCTTT

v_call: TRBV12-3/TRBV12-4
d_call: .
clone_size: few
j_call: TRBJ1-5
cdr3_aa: CASRSGAANQPQHF
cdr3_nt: TGTGCCAGCAGGAGTGGGGCAGCTAATCAGCCCCAGCATTTT

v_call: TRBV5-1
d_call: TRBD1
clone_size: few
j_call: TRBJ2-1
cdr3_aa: CASTPSTGLTQGKQFF
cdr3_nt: TGCGCCAGCACCCCGTCGACAGGGCTAACGCAAGGAAAGCAGTTCTTC

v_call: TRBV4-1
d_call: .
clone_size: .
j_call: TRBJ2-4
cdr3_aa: CASSQGGDKNIQYF
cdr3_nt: TGCGCCAGCAGCCAAGGAGGGGACAAAAACATTCAGTACTTC

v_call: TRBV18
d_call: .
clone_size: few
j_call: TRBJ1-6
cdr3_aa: CASSPPEGYNSPLHF
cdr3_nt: TGTGCCAGCTCACCACCAGAGGGGTATAATTCACCCCTCCACTTT

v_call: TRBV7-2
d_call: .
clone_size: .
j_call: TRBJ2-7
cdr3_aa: CASSLTGSSSYEQYF
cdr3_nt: TGTGCCAGCAGCCTTACGGGGTCGAGCTCCTACGAGCAGTACTTC

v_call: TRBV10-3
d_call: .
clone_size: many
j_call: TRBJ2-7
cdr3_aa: CAISATADYEQYF
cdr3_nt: TGTGCCATCAGTGCCACAGCCGACTACGAGCAGTACTTC

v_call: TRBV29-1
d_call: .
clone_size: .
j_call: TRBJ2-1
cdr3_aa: CSVGVDNEQFF
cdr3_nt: TGCAGCGTAGGGGTCGACAATGAGCAGTTCTTC

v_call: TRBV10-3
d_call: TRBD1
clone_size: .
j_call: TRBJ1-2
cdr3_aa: CAISEFKTGGEDYGYTF
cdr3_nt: TGTGCCATCAGTGAGTTCAAAACAGGGGGCGAAGACTATGGCTACACCTTC

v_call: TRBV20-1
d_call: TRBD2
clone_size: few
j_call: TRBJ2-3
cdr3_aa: CSAAGRRGDTDTQYF
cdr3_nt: TGCAGTGCTGCCGGGCGGCGGGGGGACACAGATACGCAGTATTTT

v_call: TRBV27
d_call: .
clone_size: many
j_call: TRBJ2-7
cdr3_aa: CASSPGAGHSYEQYF
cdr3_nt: TGTGCCAGCTCTCCTGGGGCAGGGCATTCCTACGAGCAGTACTTC

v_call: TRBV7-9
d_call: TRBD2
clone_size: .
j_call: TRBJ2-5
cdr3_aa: CASTPTSGGPLETQYF
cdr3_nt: TGTGCCAGCACCCCTACCTCGGGGGGGCCACTCGAGACCCAGTACTTC

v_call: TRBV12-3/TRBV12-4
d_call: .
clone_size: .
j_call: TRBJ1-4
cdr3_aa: CASRREAVAEKLFF
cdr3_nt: TGTGCCAGCAGGAGGGAGGCGGTTGCTGAAAAACTGTTTTTT

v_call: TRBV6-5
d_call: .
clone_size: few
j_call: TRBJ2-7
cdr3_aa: CASSYSRDTPEQYF
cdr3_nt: TGTGCCAGCAGTTACAGCCGGGACACCCCCGAGCAGTACTTC

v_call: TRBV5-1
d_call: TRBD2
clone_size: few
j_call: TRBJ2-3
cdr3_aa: CASSLTGGITDTQYF
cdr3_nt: TGCGCCAGCAGCTTGACGGGGGGAATCACAGATACGCAGTATTTT

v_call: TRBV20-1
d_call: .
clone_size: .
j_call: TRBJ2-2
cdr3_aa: CSGLTPNTGELFF
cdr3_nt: TGCAGTGGACTGACTCCGAACACCGGGGAGCTGTTTTTT